This is a list of T cell receptor beta chains from one sample in a study of PD-L1 blockade in urothelial cancer. Sequenced by immunoSEQ multiplex PCR; TCRdb stores in-frame clones only, minus some. The table includes 65,000 to 85,000 clones, 91% detected once. This specimen consisted of PBMCs, obtained around atezolizumab (anti-PD-L1) treatment. The receptors were sampled from a woman aged 80 or over with urothelial cancer. Both conserved end residues are part of each CDR3. Fields, in order: J gene, V gene, clone size, CDR3 protein. Clone size is not always given. Where it is, it says once, few, many or a class for expanded clones.

TRBJ2-7,TRBV7-9,.,CASSPGTSGRRYEQYF
TRBJ1-2,TRBV28,few,CASSLFAEMYGYTF
TRBJ1-5,TRBV19,once,CASSTGTTYNQPQHF
TRBJ1-4,TRBV6-4,.,CASTSETGIFTTNEKLFF
TRBJ2-7,TRBV28,.,CASSLGGRGDYEQYF
TRBJ1-2,TRBV14,.,CASSQDYGGGHGYTF
TRBJ2-7,TRBV18,.,CASSPAGAKYEQYF
TRBJ1-1,TRBV5-1,.,CASSLEHHGTEAFF
TRBJ2-7,TRBV27,.,CASSPDWDRSRYEQYF
TRBJ2-2,TRBV27,.,CASSLTFRGTGELFF
TRBJ2-2,TRBV2,.,CASTPGAGVGTGELFF
TRBJ2-1,TRBV6-5,.,CASMSTGGSHNEQFF
TRBJ2-1,TRBV14,once,CASSQEMRLAGDNEQFF
TRBJ1-5,TRBV15,.,CATSRDQGQPQHF
TRBJ2-3,TRBV5-4,.,CASSLASGSTQYF
TRBJ2-5,TRBV6-5,few,CASKAWGQDQETQYF
TRBJ2-6,TRBV19,.,CASTGGVRFGANVLTF
TRBJ2-3,TRBV2,.,CASVRSTDTQYF
TRBJ2-7,TRBV6-5,.,CASSSGIGEQYF
TRBJ2-2,TRBV30,.,CAWKTSGNTGELFF
TRBJ2-1,TRBV7-9,.,CASSPGLAGPNRNEQFF
TRBJ1-5,TRBV10-3,.,CAISETGYNQPQHF
TRBJ2-5,TRBV11-2,.,CASRSGRNQETQYF
TRBJ1-1,TRBV5-1,.,CASSPGQTWGTEAFF
TRBJ2-1,TRBV5-4,.,CASSLEAISYNEQFF
TRBJ1-4,TRBV6-5,.,CASTHGEKLFF
TRBJ2-7,TRBV5-1,.,CASSPTSGRDEQYF
TRBJ2-7,TRBV5-6,.,CASSLSRDRAYEQYF
TRBJ2-1,TRBV7-9,.,CASSLALAEPYNEQFF
TRBJ1-4,TRBV2,.,CASSLLEKLFF
TRBJ2-1,TRBV5-6,.,CASSLAESSSYNEQFF
TRBJ2-2,TRBV7-2,once,CASSTTSGRGTGELFF
TRBJ1-4,TRBV5-6,.,CASSLAGVPGEKLFF
TRBJ2-3,TRBV5-1,.,CASSLEASGEADTQYF
TRBJ2-7,TRBV28,.,CASIVAGNKGEQYF
TRBJ1-5,TRBV5-5,.,CASSSETGEVYQPQHF
TRBJ2-1,TRBV9,.,CASSDQTGVKNEQFF
TRBJ2-2,TRBV7-9,.,CASSLSGRRGGELFF
TRBJ2-7,TRBV7-8,.,CASSLVAGDWSYEQYF
TRBJ2-1,TRBV11-2,few,CASSSALGLRSNEQFF
TRBJ2-3,TRBV27,.,CASSSLTGTGETDTQYF
TRBJ2-3,TRBV5-6,.,CASSWRLSSGTDTQYF
TRBJ1-4,TRBV27,.,CASGGSRDEKLFF
TRBJ1-2,TRBV19,.,CASGPTGGYGYTF
TRBJ2-5,TRBV27,.,CASTHRGTSGRETQETQYF